These 4 T cell receptor beta chains share one sample of origin, sequenced in a study of T cells after yellow fever vaccination. A single record per CDR3 protein comes from TCRdb applying MiXCR to the 5' RACE reads. The sample includes 50,000 to 75,000 distinct CDR3 sequences, approximately 5.7% seen only once; the top ten take roughly 31%. The sample was PBMCs, either bulk or a sorted T-cell subset (CD4+, CD8+, memory, or dextramer-sorted; not recorded which), taken on the day of the yellow fever booster vaccination. These receptors were collected from a man aged 18 to 29 who received the YFV17D yellow fever vaccine.

This clonotype showed up many times. The chain is built from TRBV9 and TRBJ2-5; D is perhaps TRBD1 (5 bases). V lost 2 bases and J 5 bases, leaving 10 bases between the germline ends. Germline V gene data show CDR1 as SGDLS and CDR2 as YYNGEE. This CDR3 has 13 residues. The DNA for the CDR3 is TGTGCCAGCAGCGTCAGGGTATGGGAGACCCAGTACTTC. Residues: CASSVRVWETQYF.

There are a few counts of this clonotype. The chain joins TRBV4-3 to TRBJ1-1, with D uncertain. This CDR3 has 13 amino acids. The germline gives CDR1 LGHNA, CDR2 YSLEER. V was shortened by 2 bases and J by 5 bases, with 9 bases between the two germline ends. Here the CDR3 reads CASSQRWETEAFF. The CDR3 region has the DNA TGCGCCAGCAGCCAACGGTGGGAAACTGAAGCTTTCTTT.

This clonotype has a count of ten or more. The rearrangement links TRBV12-3 or TRBV12-4 to TRBJ2-5; TRBD1 matches at 7 bases. This CDR3 comprises 14 residues. J was trimmed by 5 bases and V by 5 bases; bases with no gene match: 8. The CDR3, as DNA: TGTGCCAGCAGTACCGTAACAGGGGATGAGACCCAGTACTTC. It translates to CASSTVTGDETQYF.

This clonotype occurred many times. The rearrangement joins TRBV12-3 or TRBV12-4 to TRBJ1-2, with a possible D match to TRBD1 (6 bases). Trimming left V 2 bases short and J 2 bases short, with 9 bases between. The CDR3 sequence is 14 residues long. This chain's CDR3 is CASSLTGINYGYTF. Here the CDR3 DNA reads TGTGCCAGCAGTTTAACAGGGATAAACTATGGCTACACCTTC.